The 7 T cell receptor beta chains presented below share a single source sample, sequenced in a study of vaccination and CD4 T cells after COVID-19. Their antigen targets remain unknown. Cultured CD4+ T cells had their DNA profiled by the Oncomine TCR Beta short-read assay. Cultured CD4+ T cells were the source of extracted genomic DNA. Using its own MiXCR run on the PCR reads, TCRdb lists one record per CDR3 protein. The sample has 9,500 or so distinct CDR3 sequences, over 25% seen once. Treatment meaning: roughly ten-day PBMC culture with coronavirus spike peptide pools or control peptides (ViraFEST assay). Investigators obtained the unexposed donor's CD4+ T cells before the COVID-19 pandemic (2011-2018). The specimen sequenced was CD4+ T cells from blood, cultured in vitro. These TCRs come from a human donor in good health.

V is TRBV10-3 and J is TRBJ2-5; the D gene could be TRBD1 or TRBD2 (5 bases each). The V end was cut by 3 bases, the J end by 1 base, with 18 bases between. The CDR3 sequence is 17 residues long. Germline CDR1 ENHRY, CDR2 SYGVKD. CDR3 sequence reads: CAISDFHSSRGQETQYF. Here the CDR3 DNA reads TGTGCCATCAGTGATTTCCATAGCTCGAGGGGCCAAGAGACCCAGTACTTC.

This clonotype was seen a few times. The CDR3 sequence is CASRVRKDTEAFF. CDR3 sequence (DNA): TGCGCCAGCAGAGTCCGGAAGGACACTGAAGCTTTCTTT. The rearrangement joins TRBV5-1 to TRBJ1-1, with no clear D. The CDR3 is 13 amino acids. Germline lookup yields CDR1 SGHRS and CDR2 YFSETQ. With 5 bases removed from V and 3 bases from J, the gap between germline ends came to 11 bases.

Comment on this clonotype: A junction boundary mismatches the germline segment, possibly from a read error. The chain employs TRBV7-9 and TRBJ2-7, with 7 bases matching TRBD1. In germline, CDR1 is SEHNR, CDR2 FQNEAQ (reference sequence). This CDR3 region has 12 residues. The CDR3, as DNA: TGTGCCAGCAGCTTAGGCGGACAGGAAACCGCATTC. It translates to CASSLGGQETAF.

The CDR3 here is CASSYLGGPNTGELFF. The CDR3 bases are TGTGCCAGCAGTTACCTAGGGGGCCCTAACACCGGGGAGCTGTTTTTT. The chain carries TRBV6-2 or TRBV6-3 and TRBJ2-2; TRBD1 matches 7 bases. The CDR3 covers 16 residues. Germline V gene lookup returns CDR1 MNHEY and CDR2 SVGEGT. V trimming: 2 bases; J trimming: 2 bases; junction bases outside the gene matches: 5.

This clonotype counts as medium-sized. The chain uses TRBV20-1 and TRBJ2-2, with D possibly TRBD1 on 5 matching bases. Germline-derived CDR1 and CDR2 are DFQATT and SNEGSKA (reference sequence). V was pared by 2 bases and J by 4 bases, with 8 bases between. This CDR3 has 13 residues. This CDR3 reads CSARRGSTGELFF. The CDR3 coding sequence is TGCAGTGCTAGAAGGGGATCCACCGGGGAGCTGTTTTTT.

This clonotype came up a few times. CDR3 DNA: TGTGCCAGCACGGATGGGACTAGGGGAGATACGCAGTATTTT. Translation: CASTDGTRGDTQYF. The chain uses TRBV21-1 and TRBJ2-3; whether TRBD2, the table's D call, matches the DNA was not checked. TRBV21-1 corresponds to a pseudogene. The CDR3 runs to 14 residues.

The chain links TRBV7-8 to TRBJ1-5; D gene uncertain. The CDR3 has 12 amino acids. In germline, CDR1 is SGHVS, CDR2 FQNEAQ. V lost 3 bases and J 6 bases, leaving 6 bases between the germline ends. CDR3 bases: TGTGCCAGCAGCTTTCGCTCTCAGCCCCAGCATTTT. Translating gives CASSFRSQPQHF. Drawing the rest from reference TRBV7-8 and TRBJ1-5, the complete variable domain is GAGVSQSPRYKVAKRGQDVALRCDPISGHVSLFWYQQALGQGPEFLTYFQNEAQLDKSGLPSDRFFAERPEGSVSTLKIQRTQQEDSAVYLCASSFRSQPQHFGDGTRLSIL.